This T cell receptor beta chain was recorded in a study of response to subunit inactivated influenza vaccine. Study results and caveats: Authors suggested each seasonal flu vaccination may recruit only limited numbers of new T cells.

Concerning this clonotype: Its specificity is unknown.

In germline, CDR1 is SGHKS, CDR2 YYEKEE (reference sequence). This CDR3 contains 15 residues. The V end lost 0 bases, the J end lost 9 bases, and 13 bases lay between the germline ends. TCRdb recomputed calls from the RT-PCR reads with MiXCR, one row per CDR3 protein. The top ten clones hold approximately 12% of a sample with roughly 570,000 distinct CDR3 sequences, around 13% of them seen once. The chain carries TRBV5-5 and TRBJ1-6; possibly TRBD1 for D (6 bases). The sample was PBMCs from blood, taken roughly 12 days after vaccination. This TCR was recovered from a man aged 45-65 years who received an inactivated influenza vaccine. CDR3 sequence (DNA): TGTGCCAGCAGCTTGGTGCTGGGGGCAGTTTCACCCCTCCACTTT. Translating gives CASSLVLGAVSPLHF.